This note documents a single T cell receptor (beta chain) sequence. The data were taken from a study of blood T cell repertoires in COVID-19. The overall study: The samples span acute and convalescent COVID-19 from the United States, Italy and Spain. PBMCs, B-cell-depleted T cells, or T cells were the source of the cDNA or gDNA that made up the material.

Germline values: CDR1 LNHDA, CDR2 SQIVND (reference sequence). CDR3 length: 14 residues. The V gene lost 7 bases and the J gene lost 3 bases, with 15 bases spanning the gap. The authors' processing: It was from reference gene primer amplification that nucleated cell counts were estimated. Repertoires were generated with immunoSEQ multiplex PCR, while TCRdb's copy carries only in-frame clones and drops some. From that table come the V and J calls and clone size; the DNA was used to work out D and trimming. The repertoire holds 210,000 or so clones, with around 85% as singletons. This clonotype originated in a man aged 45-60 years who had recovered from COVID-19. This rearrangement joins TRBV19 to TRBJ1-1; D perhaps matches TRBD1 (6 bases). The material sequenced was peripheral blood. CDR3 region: CASKAGGSDTEAFF. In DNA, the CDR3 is TGTGCCAGTAAAGCGGGGGGCTCTGACACTGAAGCTTTCTTT.